These T cell receptor beta chains were read from a single sample in a study of T cell changes during pregnancy in multiple sclerosis. Some clones are missing from TCRdb's copy, which holds only in-frame ones; the method was immunoSEQ multiplex PCR. The data hold around 35,000 clones, with roughly 94% observed a single time. This specimen was CD4+ T cells from peripheral blood mononuclear cells, taken after pregnancy. These receptor sequences come from a female donor with multiple sclerosis, enrolled in a pregnancy study. CDR3s include the opening cysteine and the closing phenylalanine or tryptophan. The D gene is left open where the match is weak. Where a row states a size, it is once, few, many or the class of an expanded clone; other rows omit it.

size	V	J	D	CDR3	DNA
.	TRBV5-1	TRBJ2-1	TRBD2	CASSSEAGGTRPYNEQFF	TGCGCCAGCAGCTCAGAAGCGGGGGGAACCCGCCCCTACAATGAGCAGTTCTTC
.	TRBV13	TRBJ2-7	.	CASSFQRSYEQYF	TGTGCCAGCTCTTTTCAGAGGTCCTACGAGCAGTACTTC
.	TRBV5-1	TRBJ2-7	TRBD2	CASSLWSLPSGRIYEQYF	TGCGCCAGCAGCTTGTGGTCTCTTCCCAGCGGGAGAATCTACGAGCAGTACTTC
.	TRBV6-5	TRBJ1-5	.	CASTQGWDQPQHF	TGTGCCAGCACCCAGGGTTGGGATCAGCCCCAGCATTTT
.	TRBV11-3	TRBJ2-1	.	CASSLDGGGANEQFF	TGTGCCAGCAGCTTAGACGGTGGGGGGGCAAATGAGCAGTTCTTC
few	TRBV6-4	TRBJ1-5	TRBD1	CASHGTGNQGNQPQHF	TGTGCCAGCCACGGGACAGGCAACCAAGGCAATCAGCCCCAGCATTTT
.	TRBV6-1	TRBJ2-1	.	CASSAHFRGHEQFF	TGTGCCAGCAGTGCCCATTTCAGGGGACATGAGCAGTTCTTC
.	TRBV19	TRBJ1-1	TRBD1	CASTPGTVNTEAFF	TGTGCCAGTACCCCCGGGACAGTAAACACTGAAGCTTTCTTT
.	TRBV27	TRBJ2-1	.	CASSYKLAGEQFF	TGTGCCAGCAGTTACAAACTAGCTGGTGAGCAGTTCTTC
.	TRBV6-6	TRBJ2-7	.	CASRNRGGEQYF	TGTGCCAGCAGGAACAGGGGAGGCGAGCAGTACTTC
.	TRBV7-3	TRBJ2-2	TRBD2	CASSKRERGELFF	TGTGCCAGCAGCAAGCGGGAGCGCGGGGAGCTGTTTTTT
.	TRBV27	TRBJ1-5	.	CASSLFPGGQPQHF	TGTGCCAGCAGTTTATTCCCAGGAGGCCAGCCCCAGCATTTT
once	TRBV18	TRBJ2-3	TRBD1	CASSPTGQGVDTQYF	TGTGCCAGCTCACCGACGGGACAGGGGGTAGATACGCAGTATTTT
.	TRBV6-5	TRBJ1-1	.	CASSPPKTGEAFF	TGTGCCAGCAGCCCCCCGAAGACAGGCGAAGCTTTCTTT
.	TRBV4-1	TRBJ2-7	TRBD2	CASSQTGTSGGAPYEQYF	TGCGCCAGCAGCCAAACCGGGACTAGCGGGGGGGCCCCCTACGAGCAGTACTTC
.	TRBV29-1	TRBJ1-4	TRBD1	CSAVTGANEKLFF	TGCAGCGCCGTGACAGGGGCTAATGAAAAACTGTTTTTT
.	TRBV27	TRBJ2-2	.	CASTRTVVTGELFF	TGTGCCAGCACCAGGACAGTCGTCACCGGGGAGCTGTTTTTT
.	TRBV2	TRBJ2-5	TRBD2	CASSKTSGQETQYF	TGTGCCAGCAGCAAGACTAGCGGCCAAGAGACCCAGTACTTC
.	TRBV5-1	TRBJ2-1	TRBD2	CASSPLAGLGNEQFF	TGCGCCAGCAGCCCACTAGCGGGACTTGGGAATGAGCAGTTCTTC
.	TRBV5-4	TRBJ2-2	TRBD2	CASSPTSGRAHTGELFF	TGTGCCAGCAGCCCGACTAGCGGGAGGGCCCACACCGGGGAGCTGTTTTTT
.	TRBV21-1	TRBJ2-7	.	CASTSPNRGRGGKAYEQYF	TGTGCCAGCACATCCCCCAACAGGGGCAGGGGTGGTAAGGCTTACGAGCAGTACTTC
.	TRBV10-3	TRBJ1-2	.	CAITGNNYGYTF	TGTGCCATCACGGGAAACAACTATGGCTACACCTTC
.	TRBV19	TRBJ2-4	TRBD1	CASSITGVLAKNIQYF	TGTGCCAGTAGTATCACAGGGGTTCTAGCCAAAAACATTCAGTACTTC
.	TRBV11-2	TRBJ2-7	TRBD2	CASSWTSPYEQYF	TGTGCCAGCAGCTGGACTAGTCCCTACGAGCAGTACTTC
.	TRBV28	TRBJ1-1	.	CASSLRQNTEAFF	TGTGCCAGCAGCCTAAGACAGAACACTGAAGCTTTCTTT